This T cell receptor (beta chain) was profiled in a study of PD-1 blockade in classical Hodgkin lymphoma. Time point defined: cycle 4 day 1 (C4D1), after 6 weeks of nivolumab. Every patient experienced relapse after autologous stem cell transplantation, and brentuximab vedotin exposure varied. CDR1 and CDR2 (germline): DFQATT, SNEGSKA (reference sequence). The CDR3 contains 11 residues. Study results and caveats: Lower baseline TCR diversity marked trial partial responders and progressors. By cycle point C4D1, TCR diversity had risen significantly in CD4+ cells (but not CD8+ cells).

This clone is a singleton in its sample. As yet, its antigen is unknown. Here immunoSEQ multiplex PCR was the method, and the copy in TCRdb shows in-frame clones only, minus some. The sample holds fewer than 100,000 clones; just over 90% are singletons and the top ten take just under 2%. The sequences come from peripheral blood mononuclear cells (PBMCs), collected before the fourth cycle of nivolumab. The genes are TRBV20-1 and TRBJ1-5; 9 positions agree with TRBD1. The clonotype comes from a human donor with classical Hodgkin lymphoma. Here the CDR3 reads CRRQGDQPQHF. The CDR3 DNA reads as TGCAGAAGACAGGGGGATCAGCCCCAGCATTTT.